These 2 T cell receptor beta chains originate from one sample sequenced in a study of shared clonotypes between healthy human individuals. Generated by immunoSEQ multiplex PCR, the TCRdb table keeps only in-frame clones and is missing some. The sample lists around 940,000 clones; 76% were seen once. Sequenced sample: memory CD4+ T cells sorted from blood. The sample's subset: CD45RA-negative fraction. These receptors came from a man aged 18 to 35 in good health.

This clone occurred once. The V gene is TRBV9, the J gene TRBJ2-7; D not certain. The germline V and J ends were trimmed by 3 bases and 2 bases, with 15 bases remaining between them. The CDR3 totals 15 residues. Germline-derived CDR1 and CDR2 are SGDLS and YYNGEE. CDR3: CASSGGWSAAYEQYF. Here the CDR3 DNA reads TGTGCCAGCAGCGGAGGTTGGAGCGCTGCCTACGAGCAGTACTTC.

The chain combines TRBV5-4 with TRBJ1-2; the match to TRBD1 covers 9 bases. V dropped 2 bases and J dropped 6; count of bases not matched to a gene: 8. The CDR3 is 15 amino acids. Germline loops: CDR1 SGHNT, CDR2 YYREEE (reference sequence). CDR3 sequence (DNA): TGTGCCAGCAGCTTTCGGACAGGGGCGAGGGATGGCTACACCTTC. Its protein product is CASSFRTGARDGYTF.